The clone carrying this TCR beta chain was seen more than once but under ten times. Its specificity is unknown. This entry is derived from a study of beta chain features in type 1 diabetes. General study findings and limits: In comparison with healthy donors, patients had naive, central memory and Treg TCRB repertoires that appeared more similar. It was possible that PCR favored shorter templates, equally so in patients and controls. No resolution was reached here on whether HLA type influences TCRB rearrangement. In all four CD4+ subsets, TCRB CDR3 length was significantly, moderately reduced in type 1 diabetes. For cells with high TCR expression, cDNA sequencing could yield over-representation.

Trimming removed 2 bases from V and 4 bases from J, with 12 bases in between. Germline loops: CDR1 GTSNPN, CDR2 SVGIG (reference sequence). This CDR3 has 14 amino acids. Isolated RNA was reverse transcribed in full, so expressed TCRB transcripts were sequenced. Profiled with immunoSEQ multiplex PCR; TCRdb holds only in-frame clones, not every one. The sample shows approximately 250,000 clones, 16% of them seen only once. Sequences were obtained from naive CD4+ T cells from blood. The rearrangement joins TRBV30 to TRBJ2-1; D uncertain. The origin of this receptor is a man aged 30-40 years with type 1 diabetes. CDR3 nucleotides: TGTGCCTGGAGTCGAAGGGCCCCATACAATGAGCAGTTCTTC. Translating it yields CAWSRRAPYNEQFF. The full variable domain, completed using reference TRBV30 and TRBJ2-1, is SQTIHQWPATLVQPVGSPLSLECTVEGTSNPNLYWYRQAAGRGLQLLFYSVGIGQISSEVPQNLSASRPQDRQFILSSKKLLLSDSGFYLCAWSRRAPYNEQFFGPGTRLTVL.